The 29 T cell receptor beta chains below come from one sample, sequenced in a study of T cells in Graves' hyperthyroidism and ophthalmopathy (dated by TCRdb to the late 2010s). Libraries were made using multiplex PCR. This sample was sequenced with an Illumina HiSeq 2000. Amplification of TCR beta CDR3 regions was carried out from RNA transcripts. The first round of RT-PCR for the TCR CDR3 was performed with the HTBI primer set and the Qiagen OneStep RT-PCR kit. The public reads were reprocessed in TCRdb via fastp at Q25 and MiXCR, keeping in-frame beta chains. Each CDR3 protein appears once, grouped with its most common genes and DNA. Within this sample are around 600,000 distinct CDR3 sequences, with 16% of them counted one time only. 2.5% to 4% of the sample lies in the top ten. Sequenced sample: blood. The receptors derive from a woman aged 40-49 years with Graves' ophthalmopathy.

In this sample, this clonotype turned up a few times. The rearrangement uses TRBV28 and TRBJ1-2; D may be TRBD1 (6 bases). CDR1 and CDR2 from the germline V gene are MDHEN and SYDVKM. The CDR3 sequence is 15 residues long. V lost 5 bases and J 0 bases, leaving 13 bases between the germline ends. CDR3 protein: CASSEGQTANYGYTF. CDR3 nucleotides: TGTGCCAGCAGTGAAGGACAGACAGCTAACTATGGCTACACCTTC.

CDR3 in DNA: TGTGCCAGCTCACCCGCCGGGACAGGCGAGACCCAGTACTTC. Residues: CASSPAGTGETQYF. The gene calls are TRBV18 and TRBJ2-5, with 8 bases fitting TRBD1. V trimming: 3 bases; J trimming: 5 bases; junction bases outside the gene matches: 5. The CDR3 has 14 amino acids. Germline-derived CDR1 and CDR2 are KGHSH and LQKENI.

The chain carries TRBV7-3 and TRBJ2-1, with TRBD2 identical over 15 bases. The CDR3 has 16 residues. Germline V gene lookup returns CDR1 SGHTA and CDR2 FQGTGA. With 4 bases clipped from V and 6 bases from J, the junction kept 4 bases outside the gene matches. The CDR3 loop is CASSSWGLAGGNEQFF. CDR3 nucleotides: TGTGCCAGCAGCTCCTGGGGACTAGCGGGGGGCAATGAGCAGTTCTTC.

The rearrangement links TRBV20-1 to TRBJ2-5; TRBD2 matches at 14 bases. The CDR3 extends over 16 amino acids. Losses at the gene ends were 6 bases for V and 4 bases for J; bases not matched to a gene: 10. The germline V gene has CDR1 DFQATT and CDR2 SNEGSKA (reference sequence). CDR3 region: CSARSGTSGGIETQYF. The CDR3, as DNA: TGCAGTGCAAGATCCGGGACTAGCGGGGGTATAGAGACCCAGTACTTC.

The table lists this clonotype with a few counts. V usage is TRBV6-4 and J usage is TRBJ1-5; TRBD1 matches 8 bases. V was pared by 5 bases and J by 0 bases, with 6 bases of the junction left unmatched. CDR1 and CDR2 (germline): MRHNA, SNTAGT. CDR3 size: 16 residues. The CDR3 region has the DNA TGTGCCAGCAGTCGGACAGGGAAACCTAGCAATCAGCCCCAGCATTTT. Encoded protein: CASSRTGKPSNQPQHF.

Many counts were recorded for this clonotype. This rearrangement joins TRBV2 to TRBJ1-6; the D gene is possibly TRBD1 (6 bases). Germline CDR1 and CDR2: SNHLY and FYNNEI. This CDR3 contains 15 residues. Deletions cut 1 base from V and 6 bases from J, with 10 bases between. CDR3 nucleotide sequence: TGTGCCAGCAGTGAAGTTGGGGGCGGTAATTCACCCCTCCACTTT. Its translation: CASSEVGGGNSPLHF. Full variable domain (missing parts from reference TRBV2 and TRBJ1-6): EPEVTQTPSHQVTQMGQEVILRCVPISNHLYFYWYRQILGQKVEFLVSFYNNEISEKSEIFDDQFSVERPDGSNFTLKIRSTKLEDSAMYFCASSEVGGGNSPLHFGNGTRLTVT.

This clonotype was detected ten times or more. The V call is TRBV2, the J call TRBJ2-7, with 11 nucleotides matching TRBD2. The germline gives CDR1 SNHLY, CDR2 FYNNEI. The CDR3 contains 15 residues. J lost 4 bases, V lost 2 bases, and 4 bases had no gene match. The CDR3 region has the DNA TGTGCCAGCAGTGAAACTAGCGGGAGACCTTACGAGCAGTACTTC. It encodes CASSETSGRPYEQYF.

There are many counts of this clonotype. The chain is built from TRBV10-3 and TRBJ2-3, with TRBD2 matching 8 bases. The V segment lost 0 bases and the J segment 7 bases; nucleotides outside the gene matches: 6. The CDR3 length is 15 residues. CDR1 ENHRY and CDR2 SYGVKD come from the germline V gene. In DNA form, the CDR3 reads TGTGCCATCAGTGAGTCGACGGGAGGGCCTAATACGCAGTATTTT. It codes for CAISESTGGPNTQYF.

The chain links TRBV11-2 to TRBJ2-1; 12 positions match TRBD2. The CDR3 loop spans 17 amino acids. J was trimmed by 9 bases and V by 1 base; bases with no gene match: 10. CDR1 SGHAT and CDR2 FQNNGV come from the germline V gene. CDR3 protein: CASSLAGLAGKGGEQFF. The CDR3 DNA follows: TGTGCCAGCAGCTTAGCCGGACTAGCGGGAAAGGGGGGTGAGCAGTTCTTC.

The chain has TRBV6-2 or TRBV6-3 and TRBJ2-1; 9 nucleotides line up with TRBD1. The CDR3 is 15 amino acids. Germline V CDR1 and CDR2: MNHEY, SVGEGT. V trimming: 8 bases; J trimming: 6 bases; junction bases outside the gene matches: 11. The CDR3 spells CASGGLGQGFNEQFF. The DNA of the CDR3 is TGTGCCAGCGGGGGGTTGGGACAGGGTTTCAATGAGCAGTTCTTC.

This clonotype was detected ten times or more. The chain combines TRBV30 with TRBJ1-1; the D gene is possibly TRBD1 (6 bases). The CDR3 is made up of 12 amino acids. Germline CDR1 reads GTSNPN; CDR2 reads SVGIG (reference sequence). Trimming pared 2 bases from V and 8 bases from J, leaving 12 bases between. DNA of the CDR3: TGTGCCTGGAGTTTACAGGGATGGGAAGCTTTCTTT. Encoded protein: CAWSLQGWEAFF.

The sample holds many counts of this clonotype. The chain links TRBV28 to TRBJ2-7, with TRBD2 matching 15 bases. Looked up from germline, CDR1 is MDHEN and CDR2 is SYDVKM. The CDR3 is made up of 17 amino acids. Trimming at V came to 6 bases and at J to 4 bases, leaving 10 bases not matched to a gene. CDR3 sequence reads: CASSSKRGTSGRYEQYF. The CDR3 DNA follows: TGTGCCAGCAGCTCAAAAAGGGGGACTAGCGGGAGGTACGAGCAGTACTTC.

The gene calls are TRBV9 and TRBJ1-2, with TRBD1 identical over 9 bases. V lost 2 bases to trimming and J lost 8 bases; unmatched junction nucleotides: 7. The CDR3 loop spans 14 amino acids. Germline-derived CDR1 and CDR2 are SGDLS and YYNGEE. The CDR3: CASSVTGGGLGYTF. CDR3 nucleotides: TGTGCCAGCAGCGTTACAGGGGGCGGTTTGGGCTACACCTTC.

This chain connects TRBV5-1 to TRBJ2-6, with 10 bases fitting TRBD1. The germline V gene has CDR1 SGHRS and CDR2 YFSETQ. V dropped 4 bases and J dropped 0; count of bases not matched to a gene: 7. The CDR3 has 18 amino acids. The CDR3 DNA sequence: TGCGCCAGCAGCGACCGGGACAGGGGCTTCTCTGGGGCCAACGTCCTGACTTTC. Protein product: CASSDRDRGFSGANVLTF.

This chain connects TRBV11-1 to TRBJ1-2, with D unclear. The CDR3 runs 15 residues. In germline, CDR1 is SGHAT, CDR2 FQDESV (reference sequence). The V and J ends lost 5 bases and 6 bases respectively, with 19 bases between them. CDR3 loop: CASSTPGESLHGYTF. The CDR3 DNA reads TGTGCCAGCAGCACCCCGGGCGAGAGTCTCCATGGCTACACCTTC.

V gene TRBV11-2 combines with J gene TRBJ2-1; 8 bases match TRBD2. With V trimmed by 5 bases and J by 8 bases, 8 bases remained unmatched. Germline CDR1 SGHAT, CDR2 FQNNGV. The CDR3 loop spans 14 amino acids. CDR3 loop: CASSLAGGIDEQFF. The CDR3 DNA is TGTGCCAGCAGCCTCGCGGGGGGTATCGATGAGCAGTTCTTC.

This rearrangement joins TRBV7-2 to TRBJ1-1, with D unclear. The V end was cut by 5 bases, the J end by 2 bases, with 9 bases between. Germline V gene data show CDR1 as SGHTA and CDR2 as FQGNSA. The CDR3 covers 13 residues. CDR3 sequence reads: CASSRVFNTEAFF. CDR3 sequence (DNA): TGTGCCAGCAGCAGGGTCTTTAACACTGAAGCTTTCTTT. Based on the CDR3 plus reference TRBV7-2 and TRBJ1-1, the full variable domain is GAGVSQSPSNKVTEKGKDVELRCDPISGHTALYWYRQSLGQGLEFLIYFQGNSAPDKSGLPSDRFSAERTGGSVSTLTIQRTQQEDSAVYLCASSRVFNTEAFFGQGTRLTVV.

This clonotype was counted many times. The CDR3 coding sequence is TGTGCCAGCAGCCAAGCTCCTAGCGAGGGCATTCAGTACTTC. It yields the protein CASSQAPSEGIQYF. This chain connects TRBV3-1 to TRBJ2-4; D might be TRBD2 (6 bases). Germline V gene lookup returns CDR1 LGHDT and CDR2 YNNKEL (reference sequence). Trimming cost V 1 base and J 9 bases, with 13 bases left between them. The CDR3 has 14 residues.

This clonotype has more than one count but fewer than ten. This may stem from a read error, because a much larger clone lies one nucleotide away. In nucleotides, the CDR3 is TGTGCCAGCAGTGAGTTATTCGCCGGTCTCGCCGTTTACGAGCAGTACTTC. It encodes CASSELFAGLAVYEQYF. The chain couples TRBV6-1 to TRBJ2-7; D not certain. Germline CDR1 reads MNHNS; CDR2 reads SASEGT. This CDR3 region has 17 residues. The V end was cut by 3 bases, the J end by 4 bases, with 22 bases between.

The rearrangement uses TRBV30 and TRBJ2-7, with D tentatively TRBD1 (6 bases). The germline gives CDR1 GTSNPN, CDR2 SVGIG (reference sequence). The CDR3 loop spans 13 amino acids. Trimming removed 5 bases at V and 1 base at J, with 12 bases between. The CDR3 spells CAWSRRGSYEQYF. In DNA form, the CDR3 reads TGTGCCTGGTCCCGAAGGGGGTCCTACGAGCAGTACTTC.

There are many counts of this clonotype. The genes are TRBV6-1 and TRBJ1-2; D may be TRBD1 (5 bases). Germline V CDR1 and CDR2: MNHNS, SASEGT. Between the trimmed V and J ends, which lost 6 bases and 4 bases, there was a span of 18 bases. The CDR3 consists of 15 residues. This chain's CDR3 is CASRAGEGSTYGYTF. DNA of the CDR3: TGTGCCAGCAGGGCCGGCGAGGGGTCTACCTATGGCTACACCTTC.

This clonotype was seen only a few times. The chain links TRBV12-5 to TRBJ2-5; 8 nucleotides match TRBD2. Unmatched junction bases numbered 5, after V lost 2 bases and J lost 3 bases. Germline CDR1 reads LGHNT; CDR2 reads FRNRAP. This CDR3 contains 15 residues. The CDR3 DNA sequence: TGTGCTAGTGGTTTGACACCGGGACTAGAAGAGACCCAGTACTTC. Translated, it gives CASGLTPGLEETQYF.

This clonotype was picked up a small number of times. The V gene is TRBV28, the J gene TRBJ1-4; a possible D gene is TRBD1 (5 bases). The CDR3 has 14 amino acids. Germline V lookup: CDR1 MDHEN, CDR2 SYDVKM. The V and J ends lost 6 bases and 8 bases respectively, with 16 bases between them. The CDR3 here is CASSLYRRQEKLFF. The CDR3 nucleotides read TGTGCCAGCAGCCTTTATCGGAGACAGGAAAAACTGTTTTTT.

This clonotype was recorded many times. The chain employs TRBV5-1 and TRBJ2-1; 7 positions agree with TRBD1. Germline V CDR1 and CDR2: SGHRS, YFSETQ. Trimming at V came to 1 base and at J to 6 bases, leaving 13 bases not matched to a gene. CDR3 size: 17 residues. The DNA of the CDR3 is TGCGCCAGCAGCTTGTGGTTATTGGACAGGAATCTCAATGAGCAGTTCTTC. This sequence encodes CASSLWLLDRNLNEQFF.

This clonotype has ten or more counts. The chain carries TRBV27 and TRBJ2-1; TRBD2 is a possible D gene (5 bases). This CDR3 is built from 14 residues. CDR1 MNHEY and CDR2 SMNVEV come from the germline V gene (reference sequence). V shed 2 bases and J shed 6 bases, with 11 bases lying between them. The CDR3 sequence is CASSLIAEANEQFF. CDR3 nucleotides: TGTGCCAGCAGTTTAATCGCGGAGGCCAATGAGCAGTTCTTC.

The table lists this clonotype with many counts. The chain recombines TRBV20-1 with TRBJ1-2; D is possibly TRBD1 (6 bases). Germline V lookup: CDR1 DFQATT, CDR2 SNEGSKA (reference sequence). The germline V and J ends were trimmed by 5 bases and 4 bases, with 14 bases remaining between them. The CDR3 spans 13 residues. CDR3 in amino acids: CSAAGTRGYGYTF. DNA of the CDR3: TGCAGTGCTGCCGGGACAAGGGGCTATGGCTACACCTTC.

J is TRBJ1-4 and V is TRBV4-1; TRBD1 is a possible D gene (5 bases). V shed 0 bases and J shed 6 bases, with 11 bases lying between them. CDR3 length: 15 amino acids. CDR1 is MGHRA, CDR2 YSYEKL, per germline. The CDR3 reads CASSQDPGTYEKLFF. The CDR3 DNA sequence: TGCGCCAGCAGCCAAGATCCCGGGACTTATGAAAAACTGTTTTTT.

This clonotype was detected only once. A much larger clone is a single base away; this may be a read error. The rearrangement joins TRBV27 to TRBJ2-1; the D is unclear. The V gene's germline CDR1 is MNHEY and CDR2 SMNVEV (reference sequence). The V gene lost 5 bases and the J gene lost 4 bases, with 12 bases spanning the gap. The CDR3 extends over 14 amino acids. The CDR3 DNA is TGTGCCAGCAGTCATGCGCGGCCTTACAATGAGCAGTTCTTC. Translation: CASSHARPYNEQFF.

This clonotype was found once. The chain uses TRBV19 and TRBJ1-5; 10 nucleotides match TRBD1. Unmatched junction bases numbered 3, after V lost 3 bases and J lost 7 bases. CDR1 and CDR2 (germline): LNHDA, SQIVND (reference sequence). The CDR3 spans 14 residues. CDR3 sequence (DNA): TGTGCCAGTAGTATCCGGACAGGGGGGCAGCCCCAGCATTTT. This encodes CASSIRTGGQPQHF.